The clone carrying this T cell receptor (beta chain) was recorded at least ten times. What it binds is not known. One entry per CDR3 protein, called by TCRdb with MiXCR from the RT-PCR reads. The sample contains hundreds of thousands of distinct CDR3 sequences, 16% of which appear only once. This specimen comes from a study of response to subunit inactivated influenza vaccine. Findings of the study overall: New T cells are recruited in small numbers by each seasonal influenza vaccination, according to the authors' suggestion.

This sequence was found in a man aged 45 to 75 who received an inactivated influenza vaccine. Sample: CD4+ T cells sorted from PBMCs, taken about 23 months after vaccination.

The CDR3 DNA reads TGTGCCAGCAGCGAAGCGGGGGGGAGCACAGATACGCAGTATTTT. Protein sequence: CASSEAGGSTDTQYF. The V and J genes are TRBV12-3 or TRBV12-4 and TRBJ2-3, with 10 nucleotides matching TRBD2. Losses at the gene ends were 6 bases for V and 0 bases for J; bases not matched to a gene: 3. CDR3 length equals 15 residues.